The present TCR beta chain was sequenced within a study of shared clonotypes between healthy human individuals. The method was immunoSEQ multiplex PCR; TCRdb's version includes in-frame clones alone and lacks a portion of them. Of about 2.4 million clones in the sample, over 85% are singletons; the top ten hold 0.36%. The CDR3 length is 11 residues. CDR1 DFQATT and CDR2 SNEGSKA come from the germline V gene (reference sequence). V lost 8 bases and J lost 3, with 8 bases in between. V usage is TRBV20-1 and J usage is TRBJ2-1; D is uncertain. The TCR sequence derives from a man between 18 and 35 years old in good health. Some clones in this sample may be carry-over from other donors' samples. The material sequenced was naive CD4+ T cells from PBMCs. The subset is: CD45RA+ positively selected. CDR3 in DNA: TGCAGTTTCATTCGCTACAATGAGCAGTTCTTC. It codes for CSFIRYNEQFF.